This T cell receptor (beta chain) was observed in a study of cytomegalovirus exposure and HLA in healthy donors. PCR used 60 Vbeta primers and 13 Jbeta primers. The table came from immunoSEQ multiplex PCR; TCRdb's copy has only in-frame clones and leaves some out. There are some 110,000 clones in the sample; 78% occur only once, and approximately 3.9% lies in the top ten. Study-wide results and caveats: A highly shared variant cluster was judged a likely technical artifact. A reported reduction in N-insertions relative to the roughly 710-donor mean was seen in an Asian-associated ancestry cluster in a later analysis.

The germline V gene has CDR1 SNHLY and CDR2 FYNNEI. CDR3 length: 17 amino acids. V dropped 4 bases and J dropped 0 bases, with 18 bases sitting between them. Remarks on this clone: Its matching antigen is unknown.

The sequence was obtained from a man aged 40-50 years in good health and CMV-seronegative. The chain joins TRBV2 to TRBJ1-2; D is ambiguous. What was sequenced was PBMCs. CDR3 protein: CASSGLISPQANYGYTF. For the CDR3, the DNA is TGTGCCAGCAGTGGTCTAATAAGTCCCCAAGCTAACTATGGCTACACCTTC.